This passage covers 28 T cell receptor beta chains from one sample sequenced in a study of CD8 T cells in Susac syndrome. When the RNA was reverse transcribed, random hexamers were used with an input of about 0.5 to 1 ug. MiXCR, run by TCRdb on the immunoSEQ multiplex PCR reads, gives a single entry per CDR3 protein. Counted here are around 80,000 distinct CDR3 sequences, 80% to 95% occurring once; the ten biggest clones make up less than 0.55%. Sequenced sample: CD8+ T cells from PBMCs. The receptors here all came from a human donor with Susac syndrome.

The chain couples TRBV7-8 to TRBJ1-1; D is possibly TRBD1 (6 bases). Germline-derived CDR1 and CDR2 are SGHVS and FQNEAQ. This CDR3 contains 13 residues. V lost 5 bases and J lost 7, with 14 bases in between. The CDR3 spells CASSLGGVNEAFF. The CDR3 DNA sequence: TGTGCCAGCAGCCTAGGGGGGGTTAATGAAGCTTTCTTT.

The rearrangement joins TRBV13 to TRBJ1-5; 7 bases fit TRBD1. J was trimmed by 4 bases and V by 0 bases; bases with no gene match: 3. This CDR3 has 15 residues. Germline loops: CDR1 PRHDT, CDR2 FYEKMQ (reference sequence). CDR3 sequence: CASSLGGDSNQPQHF. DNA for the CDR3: TGTGCCAGCAGCTTAGGAGGGGACAGTAATCAGCCCCAGCATTTT.

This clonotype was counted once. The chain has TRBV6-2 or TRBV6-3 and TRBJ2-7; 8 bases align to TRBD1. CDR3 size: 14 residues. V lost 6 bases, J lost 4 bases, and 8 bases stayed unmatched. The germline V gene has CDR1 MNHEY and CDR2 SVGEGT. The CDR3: CASSHRGAFYEQYF. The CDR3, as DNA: TGTGCCAGCAGCCACAGGGGGGCTTTTTACGAGCAGTACTTC.

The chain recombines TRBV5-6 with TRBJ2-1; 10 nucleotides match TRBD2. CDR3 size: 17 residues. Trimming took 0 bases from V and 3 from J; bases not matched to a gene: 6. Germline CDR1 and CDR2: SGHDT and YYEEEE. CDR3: CASSLALAGVIYNEQFF. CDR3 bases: TGTGCCAGCAGCTTGGCGCTAGCGGGAGTCATCTACAATGAGCAGTTCTTC.

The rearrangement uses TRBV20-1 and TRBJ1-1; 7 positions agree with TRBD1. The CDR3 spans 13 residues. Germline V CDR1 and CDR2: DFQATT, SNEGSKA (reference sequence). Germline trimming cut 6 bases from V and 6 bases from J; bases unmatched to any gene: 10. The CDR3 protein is CSASNRGGAEAFF. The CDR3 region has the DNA TGCAGTGCGAGTAACAGGGGCGGCGCTGAAGCTTTCTTT.

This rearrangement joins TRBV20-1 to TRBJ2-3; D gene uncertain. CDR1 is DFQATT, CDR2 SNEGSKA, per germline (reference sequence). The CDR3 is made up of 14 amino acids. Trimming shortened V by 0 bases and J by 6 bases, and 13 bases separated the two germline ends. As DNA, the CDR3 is TGCAGTGCTAGAGACAGTTGGCTGATTGATACGCAGTATTTT. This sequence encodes CSARDSWLIDTQYF.

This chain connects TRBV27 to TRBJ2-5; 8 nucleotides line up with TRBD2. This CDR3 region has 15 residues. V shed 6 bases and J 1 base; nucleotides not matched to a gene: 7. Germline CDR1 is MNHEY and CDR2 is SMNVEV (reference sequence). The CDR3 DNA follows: TGTGCCAGCAGCCGACAAGGGACTAGCCAAGAGACCCAGTACTTC. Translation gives CASSRQGTSQETQYF.

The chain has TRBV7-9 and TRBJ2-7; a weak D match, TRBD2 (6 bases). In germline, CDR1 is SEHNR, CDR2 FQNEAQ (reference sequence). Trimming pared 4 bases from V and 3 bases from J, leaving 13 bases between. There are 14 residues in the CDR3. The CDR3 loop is CASSSRGMGYEQYF. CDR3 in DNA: TGTGCCAGCAGCTCCCGGGGGATGGGCTACGAGCAGTACTTC.

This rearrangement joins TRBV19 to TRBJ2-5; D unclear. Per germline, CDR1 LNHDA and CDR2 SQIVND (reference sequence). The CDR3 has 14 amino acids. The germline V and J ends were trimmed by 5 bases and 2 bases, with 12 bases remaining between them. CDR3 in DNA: TGTGCCAGTAGTTTCATGGGCAGACAAGAGACCCAGTACTTC. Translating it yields CASSFMGRQETQYF.

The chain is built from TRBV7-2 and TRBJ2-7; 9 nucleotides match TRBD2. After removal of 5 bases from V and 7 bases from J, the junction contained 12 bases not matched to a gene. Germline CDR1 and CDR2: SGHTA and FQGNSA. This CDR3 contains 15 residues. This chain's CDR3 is CASSLGLAPGGEQYF. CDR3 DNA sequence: TGTGCCAGCAGCCTGGGACTAGCTCCAGGTGGGGAGCAGTACTTC.

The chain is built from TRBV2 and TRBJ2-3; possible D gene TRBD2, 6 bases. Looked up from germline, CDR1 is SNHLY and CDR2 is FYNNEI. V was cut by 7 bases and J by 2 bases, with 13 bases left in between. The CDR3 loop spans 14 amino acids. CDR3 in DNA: TGTGCCAGCACGGGGGTGCGGAACACAGATACGCAGTATTTT. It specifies CASTGVRNTDTQYF.

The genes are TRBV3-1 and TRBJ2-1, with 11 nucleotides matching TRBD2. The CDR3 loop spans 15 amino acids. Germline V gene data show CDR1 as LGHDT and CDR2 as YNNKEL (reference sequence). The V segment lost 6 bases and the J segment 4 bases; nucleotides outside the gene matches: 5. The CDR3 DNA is TGTGCCAGCAGGGCCGGGACTAGCGGATACAATGAGCAGTTCTTC. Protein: CASRAGTSGYNEQFF.

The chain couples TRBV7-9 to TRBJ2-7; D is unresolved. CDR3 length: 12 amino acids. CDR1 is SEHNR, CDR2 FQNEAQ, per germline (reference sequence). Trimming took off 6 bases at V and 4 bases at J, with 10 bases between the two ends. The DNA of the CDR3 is TGTGCCAGCAGTACCGTTTGGTACGAGCAGTACTTC. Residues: CASSTVWYEQYF.

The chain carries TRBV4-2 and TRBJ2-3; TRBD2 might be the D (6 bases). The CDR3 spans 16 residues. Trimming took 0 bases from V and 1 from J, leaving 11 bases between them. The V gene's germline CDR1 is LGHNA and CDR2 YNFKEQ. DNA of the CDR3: TGTGCCAGCAGCCAAGAGAACGGGGGTCGCACAGATACGCAGTATTTT. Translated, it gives CASSQENGGRTDTQYF.

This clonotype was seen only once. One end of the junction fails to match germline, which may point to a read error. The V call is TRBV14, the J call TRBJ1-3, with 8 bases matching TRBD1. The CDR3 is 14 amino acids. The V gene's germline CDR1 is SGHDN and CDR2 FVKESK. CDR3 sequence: CASSRGQGRNTVYF. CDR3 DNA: TGTGCCAGCAGCCGCGGACAGGGACGAAACACCGTATATTTT.

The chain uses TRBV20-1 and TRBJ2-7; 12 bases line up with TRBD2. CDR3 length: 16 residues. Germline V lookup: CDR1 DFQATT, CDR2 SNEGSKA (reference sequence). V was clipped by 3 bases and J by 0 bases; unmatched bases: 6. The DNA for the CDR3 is TGCAGTGCTAGGAGATCGACTAGCGGGAGCTCCTACGAGCAGTACTTC. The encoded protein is CSARRSTSGSSYEQYF.

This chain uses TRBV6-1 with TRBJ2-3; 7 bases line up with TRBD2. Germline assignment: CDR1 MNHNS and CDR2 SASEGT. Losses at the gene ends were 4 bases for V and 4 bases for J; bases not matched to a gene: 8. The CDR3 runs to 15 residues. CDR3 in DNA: TGTGCCAGCAGTGCCGGGGGGTACGAGCCAGATACGCAGTATTTT. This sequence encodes CASSAGGYEPDTQYF.

CDR3 DNA sequence: TGTGCCACCAGCGGCTCCGGGACTGGCACCTACGAGCAGTACTTC. Amino acids: CATSGSGTGTYEQYF. This chain joins TRBV15 and TRBJ2-7; D might be TRBD2 (6 bases). The CDR3 length is 15 residues. Germline V gives CDR1 LNHNV, CDR2 YYDKDF (reference sequence). V lost 5 bases and J 2 bases, leaving 16 bases between the germline ends.

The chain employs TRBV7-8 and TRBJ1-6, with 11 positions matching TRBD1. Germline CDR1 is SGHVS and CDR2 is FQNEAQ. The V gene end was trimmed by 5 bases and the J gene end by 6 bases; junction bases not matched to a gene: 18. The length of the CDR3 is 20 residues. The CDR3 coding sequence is TGTGCCAGCAGCCCAGGGGGACAGGGGGTACTCCCCCTCGGTAATTCACCCCTCCACTTT. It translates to CASSPGGQGVLPLGNSPLHF.

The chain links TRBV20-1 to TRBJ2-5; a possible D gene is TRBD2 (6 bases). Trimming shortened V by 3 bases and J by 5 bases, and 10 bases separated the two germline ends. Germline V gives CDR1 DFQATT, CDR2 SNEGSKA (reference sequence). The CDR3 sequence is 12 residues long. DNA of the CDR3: TGCAGTGCTAGTTTAGGGAGGGAGACCCAGTACTTC. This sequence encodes CSASLGRETQYF.

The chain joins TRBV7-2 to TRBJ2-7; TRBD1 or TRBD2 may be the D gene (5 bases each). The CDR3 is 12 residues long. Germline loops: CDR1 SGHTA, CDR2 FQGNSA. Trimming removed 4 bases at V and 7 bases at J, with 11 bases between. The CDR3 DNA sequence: TGTGCCAGCAGCTCAAAATGGGGGGAGCAGTACTTC. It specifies CASSSKWGEQYF.

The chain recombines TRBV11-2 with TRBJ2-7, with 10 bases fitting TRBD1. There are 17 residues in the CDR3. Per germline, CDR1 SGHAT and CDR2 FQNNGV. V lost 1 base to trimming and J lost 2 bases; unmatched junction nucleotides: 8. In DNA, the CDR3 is TGTGCCAGCAGCTTAGTGGCTGGGACAGGGGACGCCTACGAGCAGTACTTC. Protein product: CASSLVAGTGDAYEQYF.

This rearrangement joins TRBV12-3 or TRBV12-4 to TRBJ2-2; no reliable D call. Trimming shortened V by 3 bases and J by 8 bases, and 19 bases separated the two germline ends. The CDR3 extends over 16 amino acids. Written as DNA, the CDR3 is TGTGCCAGCAGTTTTTTAACCCCGGGCTCCCAGGGGGAGCTGTTTTTT. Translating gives CASSFLTPGSQGELFF.

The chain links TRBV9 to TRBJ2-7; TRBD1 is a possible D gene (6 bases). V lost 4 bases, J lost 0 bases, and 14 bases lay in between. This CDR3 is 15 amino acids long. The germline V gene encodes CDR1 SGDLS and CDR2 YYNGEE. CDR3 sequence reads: CASSPRTAASYEQYF. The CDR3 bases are TGTGCCAGCAGCCCCCGGACAGCGGCCTCCTACGAGCAGTACTTC.

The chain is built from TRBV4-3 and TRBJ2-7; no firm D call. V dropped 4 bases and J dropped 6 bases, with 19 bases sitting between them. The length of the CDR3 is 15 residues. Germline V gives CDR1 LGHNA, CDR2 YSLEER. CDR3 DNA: TGCGCCAGCAGCCTCTATTGGGCCCGAGCGTCCGAGCAGTACTTC. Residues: CASSLYWARASEQYF.

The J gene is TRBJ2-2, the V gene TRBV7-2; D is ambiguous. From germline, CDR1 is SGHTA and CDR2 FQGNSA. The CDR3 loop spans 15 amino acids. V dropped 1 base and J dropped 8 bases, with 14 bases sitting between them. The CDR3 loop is CASSLVLLLTGELFF. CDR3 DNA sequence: TGTGCCAGCAGCTTAGTACTCCTACTAACGGGGGAGCTGTTTTTT.

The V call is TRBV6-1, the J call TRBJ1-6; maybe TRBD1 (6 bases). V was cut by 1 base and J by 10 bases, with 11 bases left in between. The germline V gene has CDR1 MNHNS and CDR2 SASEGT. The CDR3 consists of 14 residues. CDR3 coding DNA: TGTGCCAGCAGTGAAGGGACAGCGAGATCACCCCTCCACTTT. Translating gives CASSEGTARSPLHF.

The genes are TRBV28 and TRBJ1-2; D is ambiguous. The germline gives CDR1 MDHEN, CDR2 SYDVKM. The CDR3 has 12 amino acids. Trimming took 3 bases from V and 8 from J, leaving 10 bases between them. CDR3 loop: CASSFGVNGYTF. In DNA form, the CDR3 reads TGTGCCAGCAGTTTCGGGGTAAACGGCTACACCTTC.